This TCR beta chain stems from a study of T cell changes during pregnancy in multiple sclerosis. Using immunoSEQ multiplex PCR, the repertoire was profiled, and TCRdb retains in-frame clones only, with some absent. The table shows more than 55,000 clones, with about 92% occurring only once. This CDR3 has 16 amino acids. Trimming cost V 4 bases and J 2 bases; bases outside gene matches: 6. In germline, CDR1 is LGHNA, CDR2 YSLEER. The chain combines TRBV4-3 with TRBJ2-2; 8 bases align to TRBD2. The TCR originated in a female donor with multiple sclerosis, enrolled in a pregnancy study. The sample was peripheral blood, taken in the third trimester of pregnancy. The CDR3 sequence: CASSPRTSRNTGELFF. Here the CDR3 DNA reads TGCGCCAGCAGCCCTCGGACTAGCCGTAACACCGGGGAGCTGTTTTTT.